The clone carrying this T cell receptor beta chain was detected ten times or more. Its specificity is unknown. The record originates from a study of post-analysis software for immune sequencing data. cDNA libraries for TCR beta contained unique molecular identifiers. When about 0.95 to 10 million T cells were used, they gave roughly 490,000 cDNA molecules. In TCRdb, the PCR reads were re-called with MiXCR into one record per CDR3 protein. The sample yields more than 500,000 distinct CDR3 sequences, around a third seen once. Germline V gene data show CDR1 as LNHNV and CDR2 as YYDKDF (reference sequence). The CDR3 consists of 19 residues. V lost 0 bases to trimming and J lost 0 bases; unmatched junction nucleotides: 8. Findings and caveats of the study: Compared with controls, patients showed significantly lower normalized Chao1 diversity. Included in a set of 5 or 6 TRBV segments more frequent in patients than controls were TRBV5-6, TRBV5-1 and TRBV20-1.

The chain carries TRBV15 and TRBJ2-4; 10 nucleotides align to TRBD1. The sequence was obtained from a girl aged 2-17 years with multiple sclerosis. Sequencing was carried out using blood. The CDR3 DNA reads TGTGCCACCAGCAGAGATCGCGACAGGGGGCCACTAGCCAAAAACATTCAGTACTTC. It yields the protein CATSRDRDRGPLAKNIQYF.